These T cell receptor beta chains were read from a single sample in a study of shared clonotypes between healthy human individuals. Some clones are missing from TCRdb's copy, which holds only in-frame ones; the method was immunoSEQ multiplex PCR. The sample lists around 480,000 clones; over 75% were seen once. The material sequenced was PBMCs. Receptors were obtained from a middle-aged woman in good health. Some clones in this sample may be carry-over from other donors' samples. The CDR3 runs from the conserved cysteine through the conserved F or W. The order of the fields is J gene, clone size, D gene, V gene, CDR3 DNA, CDR3 protein. The D gene is left open where the match is weak. Clone size is stated in some rows and not others, as once, few, many or a class when expanded.

J gene: TRBJ2-7; clone size: few; D gene: NA; V gene: TRBV28; CDR3 DNA: TGTGCCAGCAGTCCCGTAATCGACGGCGAGCAGTACTTC; CDR3 protein: CASSPVIDGEQYF
J gene: TRBJ2-5; clone size: few; D gene: TRBD2; V gene: TRBV5-1; CDR3 DNA: TGCGCCAGCAGCTTGGGACTAGCGGGAGGGCCGGGGGAGACCCAGTACTTC; CDR3 protein: CASSLGLAGGPGETQYF
J gene: TRBJ2-1; clone size: NA; D gene: NA; V gene: TRBV27; CDR3 DNA: TGTGCCAGCAGAATCGGGAGAAGGGGAGAGCAGTTCTTC; CDR3 protein: CASRIGRRGEQFF
J gene: TRBJ2-1; clone size: NA; D gene: NA; V gene: TRBV7-3; CDR3 DNA: TGTGCCAGCAGCATGGGTGTAAGGGGGAGGAATGAGCAGTTCTTC; CDR3 protein: CASSMGVRGRNEQFF
J gene: TRBJ1-4; clone size: NA; D gene: TRBD1; V gene: TRBV15; CDR3 DNA: TGTGCCACCAGCATCCGACAGGGGACGGGAGAAAAACTGTTTTTT; CDR3 protein: CATSIRQGTGEKLFF
J gene: TRBJ2-1; clone size: NA; D gene: NA; V gene: TRBV14; CDR3 DNA: TGTGCCAGCAGCCGTGGACCAGGCGTCGGTAGTGAGCAGTTCTTC; CDR3 protein: CASSRGPGVGSEQFF
J gene: TRBJ2-7; clone size: once; D gene: NA; V gene: TRBV11-1; CDR3 DNA: TGTGCCAGCAGCAGGGGTACCTACGAGCAGTACTTC; CDR3 protein: CASSRGTYEQYF
J gene: TRBJ2-7; clone size: NA; D gene: TRBD2; V gene: TRBV7-6; CDR3 DNA: TGTGCCAGCAGCCGGACTAGCGGCCCCTCCTACGAGCAGTACTTC; CDR3 protein: CASSRTSGPSYEQYF
J gene: TRBJ1-1; clone size: NA; D gene: NA; V gene: TRBV10-2; CDR3 DNA: TGCGCCAGCAGTAGTCAGGGGAGCACTGAAGCTTTCTTT; CDR3 protein: CASSSQGSTEAFF
J gene: TRBJ1-1; clone size: once; D gene: TRBD1; V gene: TRBV19; CDR3 DNA: TGTGCCAGTAGTAACAGGGGGCCCGAAGCTTTCTTT; CDR3 protein: CASSNRGPEAFF
J gene: TRBJ1-3; clone size: NA; D gene: NA; V gene: TRBV4-3; CDR3 DNA: TGCGCCAGCAGCCAAGATCTCACAGGGAATTGGGACACCATATATTTT; CDR3 protein: CASSQDLTGNWDTIYF
J gene: TRBJ2-7; clone size: NA; D gene: TRBD2; V gene: TRBV29-1; CDR3 DNA: TGCAGCGTGAGGACTAGCGCAGCCTACGAGCAGTACTTC; CDR3 protein: CSVRTSAAYEQYF
J gene: TRBJ2-7; clone size: NA; D gene: TRBD1; V gene: TRBV29-1; CDR3 DNA: TGCAGCGTCGCATATGGGACAGGGGGCGACGAGCAGTACTTC; CDR3 protein: CSVAYGTGGDEQYF
J gene: TRBJ2-7; clone size: NA; D gene: NA; V gene: TRBV5-6; CDR3 DNA: TGTGCCAGCAGTGGGACCGGGTCGGCTTTAAGCTCCTACGAGCAGTACTTC; CDR3 protein: CASSGTGSALSSYEQYF
J gene: TRBJ1-5; clone size: NA; D gene: NA; V gene: TRBV28; CDR3 DNA: TGTGCCAGCAGTCCCCCCGGCGGGGGAGGGTCCCAGCCCCAGCATTTT; CDR3 protein: CASSPPGGGGSQPQHF
J gene: TRBJ2-1; clone size: NA; D gene: NA; V gene: TRBV5-4; CDR3 DNA: TGTGCCAGCAGCTTGGAACTCTCCTTCCCCTACAATGAGCAGTTCTTC; CDR3 protein: CASSLELSFPYNEQFF
J gene: TRBJ2-1; clone size: NA; D gene: TRBD2; V gene: TRBV29-1; CDR3 DNA: TGCAGCGTTGACCCGGGACTAGGATACAATGAGCAGTTCTTC; CDR3 protein: CSVDPGLGYNEQFF
J gene: TRBJ2-5; clone size: NA; D gene: NA; V gene: TRBV7-9; CDR3 DNA: TGTGCCAGCAGCTTAAGGGGGGAGACCCAGTACTTC; CDR3 protein: CASSLRGETQYF
J gene: TRBJ1-5; clone size: few; D gene: TRBD1; V gene: TRBV2; CDR3 DNA: TGTGCCAGCAGTGAAGCAGACAGGGGTCAGCCCCAGCATTTT; CDR3 protein: CASSEADRGQPQHF
J gene: TRBJ2-1; clone size: NA; D gene: TRBD2; V gene: TRBV6-4; CDR3 DNA: TGTGCCAGCAGTGAGGCTAGCGGGGGGGCGGATGAGCAGTTCTTC; CDR3 protein: CASSEASGGADEQFF
J gene: TRBJ2-7; clone size: NA; D gene: NA; V gene: TRBV29-1; CDR3 DNA: TGCAGCGGAAGCGTCTCGGGTGAGCAGTACTTC; CDR3 protein: CSGSVSGEQYF
J gene: TRBJ1-2; clone size: once; D gene: TRBD1; V gene: TRBV10-3; CDR3 DNA: TGTGCCATCAGTGAAAAAGGGACAGACTATGGCTACACCTTC; CDR3 protein: CAISEKGTDYGYTF
J gene: TRBJ1-2; clone size: NA; D gene: NA; V gene: TRBV6-1; CDR3 DNA: TGTGCCAGCAGTGTTGGCCCCGGAGGCTATGGCTACACCTTC; CDR3 protein: CASSVGPGGYGYTF
J gene: TRBJ2-7; clone size: NA; D gene: TRBD1; V gene: TRBV6-1; CDR3 DNA: TGTGCCAGCAGTAGGACAGGGGTGATTTACGAGCAGTACTTC; CDR3 protein: CASSRTGVIYEQYF
J gene: TRBJ2-1; clone size: NA; D gene: TRBD1; V gene: TRBV27; CDR3 DNA: TGTGCCAGCACCCTAAGGGGGACAGGGGGCTACAATGAGCAGTTCTTC; CDR3 protein: CASTLRGTGGYNEQFF
J gene: TRBJ1-2; clone size: NA; D gene: NA; V gene: TRBV21-1; CDR3 DNA: TGTGCCAGCAGGGGTAGTGGAGATGGCTACACCTTC; CDR3 protein: CASRGSGDGYTF
J gene: TRBJ2-5; clone size: NA; D gene: TRBD2; V gene: TRBV10-3; CDR3 DNA: TGTGCCACGCAAGGGGTAGTAGCGGGAGGGGAAGAGACCCAGTACTTC; CDR3 protein: CATQGVVAGGEETQYF
J gene: TRBJ1-5; clone size: NA; D gene: NA; V gene: TRBV28; CDR3 DNA: TGTGCCAGCAGTTTAGGCCAGAATCAGCCCCAGCATTTT; CDR3 protein: CASSLGQNQPQHF
J gene: TRBJ2-1; clone size: NA; D gene: TRBD2; V gene: TRBV11-2; CDR3 DNA: TGTGCCAGCAGCTCGCTAGCGGGAGTGTTCAATGAGCAGTTCTTC; CDR3 protein: CASSSLAGVFNEQFF
J gene: TRBJ2-2; clone size: NA; D gene: TRBD1; V gene: TRBV5-4; CDR3 DNA: TGTGCCAGCAGCTTGGCGGCAGGGGGCGTTATCGGGGAGCTGTTTTTT; CDR3 protein: CASSLAAGGVIGELFF
J gene: TRBJ1-4; clone size: few; D gene: NA; V gene: TRBV5-1; CDR3 DNA: TGCGCCAGCAGCTTGGCCGGCAACAATGAAAAACTGTTTTTT; CDR3 protein: CASSLAGNNEKLFF
J gene: TRBJ1-2; clone size: NA; D gene: TRBD1; V gene: TRBV29-1; CDR3 DNA: TGCAGCGTTGGCCGACAGGGGGCGAACTATGGCTACACCTTC; CDR3 protein: CSVGRQGANYGYTF
J gene: TRBJ2-3; clone size: NA; D gene: NA; V gene: TRBV18; CDR3 DNA: TGTGCCAGCTCACCAAAGACTAACCCCCTCACAGATACGCAGTATTTT; CDR3 protein: CASSPKTNPLTDTQYF
J gene: TRBJ2-5; clone size: NA; D gene: NA; V gene: TRBV21-1; CDR3 DNA: TGTGCCAGCAGCAAATATCGTAAGGGCCGGATAGTACAAGAGACCCAGTACTTC; CDR3 protein: CASSKYRKGRIVQETQYF
J gene: TRBJ2-2; clone size: NA; D gene: NA; V gene: TRBV5-1; CDR3 DNA: TGCGCCAGCAGCTTGGTCGGGGGAACCGGGGAGCTGTTTTTT; CDR3 protein: CASSLVGGTGELFF
J gene: TRBJ1-4; clone size: NA; D gene: TRBD1; V gene: TRBV6-1; CDR3 DNA: TGTGCCAGCAGACCGGGACAGACTAATGAAAAACTGTTTTTT; CDR3 protein: CASRPGQTNEKLFF
J gene: TRBJ2-1; clone size: once; D gene: NA; V gene: TRBV5-1; CDR3 DNA: TGCGCCAGCAGCGCTCCTACCACTAGCCCCATATACAATGAGCAGTTCTTC; CDR3 protein: CASSAPTTSPIYNEQFF
J gene: TRBJ2-1; clone size: NA; D gene: TRBD2; V gene: TRBV5-1; CDR3 DNA: TGCGCCAGCAGCTTGGTGGGGACTAGCGGGAACAATGAGCAGTTCTTC; CDR3 protein: CASSLVGTSGNNEQFF
J gene: TRBJ1-1; clone size: NA; D gene: NA; V gene: TRBV7-9; CDR3 DNA: TGTGCCAGCAGCCCAGGGGACACTGAAGCTTTCTTT; CDR3 protein: CASSPGDTEAFF
J gene: TRBJ2-7; clone size: NA; D gene: NA; V gene: TRBV4-1; CDR3 DNA: TGCGCCAGCAGCCAAGACGTCTTAAGGCAGGCGTCCTACGAGCAGTACTTC; CDR3 protein: CASSQDVLRQASYEQYF
J gene: TRBJ2-5; clone size: once; D gene: NA; V gene: TRBV5-6; CDR3 DNA: TGTGCCAGCAGCTTGGGTGTGACCCATGAGACCCAGTACTTC; CDR3 protein: CASSLGVTHETQYF
J gene: TRBJ1-2; clone size: NA; D gene: TRBD1; V gene: TRBV5-6; CDR3 DNA: TGTGCCAGCAGTGACAGGGACTATGGCTACACCTTC; CDR3 protein: CASSDRDYGYTF
J gene: TRBJ2-7; clone size: NA; D gene: TRBD1; V gene: TRBV6-1; CDR3 DNA: TGTGCCAGCAGTGAATCGGCACAGGGGTTCTACGAGCAGTACTTC; CDR3 protein: CASSESAQGFYEQYF
J gene: TRBJ1-4; clone size: NA; D gene: NA; V gene: TRBV7-2; CDR3 DNA: TGTGCCAGCAGCTCCTCAGGGACACGTGAAAAACTGTTTTTT; CDR3 protein: CASSSSGTREKLFF
J gene: TRBJ2-1; clone size: once; D gene: NA; V gene: TRBV11-2; CDR3 DNA: TGTGCCAGCAGCTGGGGTGGGACGGGGTCGTACAATGAGCAGTTCTTC; CDR3 protein: CASSWGGTGSYNEQFF
J gene: TRBJ1-2; clone size: once; D gene: NA; V gene: TRBV5-1; CDR3 DNA: TGCGCCAGCAGCTTGGGCGACAGAGGCTATGGCTACACCTTC; CDR3 protein: CASSLGDRGYGYTF
J gene: TRBJ1-2; clone size: few; D gene: NA; V gene: TRBV10-2; CDR3 DNA: TGCGCCAGCAGTGGCAGGGGACTATCCAACTATGGCTACACCTTC; CDR3 protein: CASSGRGLSNYGYTF
J gene: TRBJ2-2; clone size: NA; D gene: TRBD2; V gene: TRBV19; CDR3 DNA: TGTGCCAGTAGTGGACTAGCGGGACACACCGGGGAGCTGTTTTTT; CDR3 protein: CASSGLAGHTGELFF
J gene: TRBJ1-2; clone size: NA; D gene: TRBD1; V gene: TRBV19; CDR3 DNA: TGTGCCAGTAGCCGCCGGACAGGGACCTCTTATGGCTACACCTTC; CDR3 protein: CASSRRTGTSYGYTF
J gene: TRBJ2-6; clone size: NA; D gene: NA; V gene: TRBV21-1; CDR3 DNA: TGTGCCAGCAGCAAAGACGGACTTCGGAATGATTCTTATACTGGGGCCAACGTCCTGACTTTC; CDR3 protein: CASSKDGLRNDSYTGANVLTF
J gene: TRBJ2-7; clone size: once; D gene: NA; V gene: TRBV5-5; CDR3 DNA: TGTGCCAGCAGCCCCACTGACAGGTACCCCTACGAGCAGTACTTC; CDR3 protein: CASSPTDRYPYEQYF
J gene: TRBJ2-1; clone size: NA; D gene: TRBD2; V gene: TRBV5-8; CDR3 DNA: TGTGCCAGCAGCTTGATGAGGCGGGAGGCGAATGAGCAGTTCTTC; CDR3 protein: CASSLMRREANEQFF